This TCR beta chain is drawn from a study of shared clonotypes between healthy human individuals. A CD45RA-negative memory subset and a CD45RA+ naive subset were separated from the CD4+ cells. The CDR3 totals 14 residues. V was shortened by 2 bases and J by 4 bases, with 12 bases between the two germline ends. Germline CDR1 SGHTA, CDR2 FQGNSA. Study-wide points: Against clonotypes common to all four donors, non-shared ones had lower generation probabilities.

In the study's own analysis: ImmunoSEQ supplied junction-only sequences lacking quality scores, so filtering was different. The assay was immunoSEQ multiplex PCR, and TCRdb's table has in-frame clones only and misses some. V and J calls and clone size are as listed in that table; D and trimming were resolved from the DNA. The repertoire holds about 2 million clones, with roughly 96% as singletons. Of note for this clone: The target antigen is unknown.

The sequenced sample consisted of naive CD4+ T cells sorted from blood. The subset was: CD45RA+ positively selected. J is TRBJ2-7 and V is TRBV7-2; D gene uncertain. The clonotype originates from a man between 18 and 35 years old in good health. CDR3 amino acids: CASSLRAPRYEQYF. The DNA of the CDR3 is TGTGCCAGCAGCTTACGGGCCCCGCGATACGAGCAGTACTTC.